A single T cell receptor beta chain is shown here with its context. Its specificity is unknown. This specimen comes from a study of cytomegalovirus exposure and HLA in healthy donors. Trimming took off 5 bases at V and 0 bases at J, with 11 bases between the two ends. This CDR3 contains 15 residues. The V gene's germline CDR1 is SGHAT and CDR2 FQDESV (reference sequence). The PCR made use of 60 Vbeta and 13 Jbeta primers. Produced via immunoSEQ multiplex PCR; TCRdb's table is partial and in-frame only. The table lists 180,000 or so clones, about three quarters of them singletons, with over 12% in the top ten. Study-wide findings and caveats: For most TCR sequences rarity was the rule, although some public TCRs occurred in many donors.

The sequence derives from a man aged 50-60 years in good health and CMV-seropositive. The chain links TRBV11-1 to TRBJ2-1, with a tentative D call TRBD2 (5 bases). The sequenced sample consisted of PBMCs. The CDR3 nucleotides read TGTGCCAGCAGCATGGACTTGAGCTCCTACAATGAGCAGTTCTTC. Protein sequence: CASSMDLSSYNEQFF.